The 22 T cell receptor beta chains listed next were all sequenced from one sample in a study of breast tumors, draining lymph nodes, adjacent tissues. MiXCR was run by TCRdb on the multiplex PCR reads, yielding one entry per CDR3 protein. The table shows around 130,000 distinct CDR3 sequences, with approximately 21% occurring only once. The lymph nodes were axillary draining lymph nodes from breast cancer patients. The sequenced material came from axillary lymph node tissue. These receptors were obtained from a female donor with breast cancer. Some clones in this sample may be carry-over from other donors' samples.

The gene calls are TRBV27 and TRBJ2-1, with D possibly being TRBD1 (6 bases). This CDR3 is 16 amino acids long. With 5 bases removed from V and 0 bases from J, the gap between germline ends came to 14 bases. The germline gives CDR1 MNHEY, CDR2 SMNVEV (reference sequence). The CDR3 DNA is TGTGCCAGCAGTGTCTACAGGGATTTCTCCTACAATGAGCAGTTCTTC. Amino acids: CASSVYRDFSYNEQFF.

This clonotype was recorded at least ten times. J is TRBJ2-7 and V is TRBV12-3 or TRBV12-4; the match to TRBD1 covers 10 bases. Trimming at V came to 3 bases and at J to 5 bases, leaving 16 bases not matched to a gene. This CDR3 region has 18 residues. The CDR3 nucleotides are TGTGCCAGCAGTTTCGGACAGGGGGACGACGTCTCGGCGGACGAGCAGTACTTC. It translates to CASSFGQGDDVSADEQYF.

As for this clonotype: Given a much more abundant clone one base away, this may be a read error. The chain recombines TRBV5-1 with TRBJ2-1, with TRBD2 matching 9 bases. Germline V CDR1 and CDR2: SGHRS, YFSETQ. This CDR3 spans 18 amino acids. This CDR3 is CAGSPGMVSSGVINEQFF. DNA of the CDR3: TGCGCCGGCAGCCCCGGGATGGTCTCTAGCGGGGTGATCAATGAGCAGTTCTTC.

The chain joins TRBV30 to TRBJ1-5, with D maybe TRBD1 (5 bases). Per the germline V gene, CDR1 is GTSNPN and CDR2 is SVGIG (reference sequence). The CDR3 is made up of 14 amino acids. The V gene lost 0 bases and the J gene lost 4 bases, with 10 bases spanning the gap. The CDR3 reads CAWSVHRRNQPQHF. CDR3 bases: TGTGCCTGGAGTGTACACAGGCGTAATCAGCCCCAGCATTTT.

Concerning this clonotype: This may be a read error, as it is one base from a much larger clone. The chain employs TRBV6-5 and TRBJ2-1; no clear D. CDR3 length equals 14 residues. Looked up from germline, CDR1 is MNHEY and CDR2 is SVGAGI. The CDR3, as DNA: TGTGCCAACAGTTACGGTAGCTCCTACAATGAGCAGTTCTTC. Its translation: CANSYGSSYNEQFF.

This clonotype was picked up many times. This chain connects TRBV6-1 to TRBJ2-1, with 11 bases aligning to TRBD2. Germline trimming cut 0 bases from V and 3 bases from J; bases unmatched to any gene: 1. CDR3 length equals 16 residues. Germline CDR1 and CDR2: MNHNS and SASEGT. The CDR3 loop reads CASSEATSGIYNEQFF. The CDR3 region has the DNA TGTGCCAGCAGTGAAGCGACTAGCGGGATCTACAATGAGCAGTTCTTC.

This clonotype was recorded many times. J is TRBJ1-2 and V is TRBV29-1; TRBD1 matches at 7 bases. V lost 1 base to trimming and J lost 4 bases; unmatched junction nucleotides: 3. The CDR3 spans 13 residues. Germline V CDR1 and CDR2: SQVTM, ANQGSEA. In DNA, the CDR3 is TGCAGCGTTGAAGTAGGGGGCGGCTATGGCTACACCTTC. Its translation: CSVEVGGGYGYTF.

This clonotype was counted between two and nine times. J is TRBJ2-7 and V is TRBV28; tentative D call: TRBD1 (6 bases). V was cut by 6 bases and J by 1 base, with 13 bases left in between. This CDR3 contains 14 residues. CDR1 is MDHEN, CDR2 SYDVKM, per germline. As DNA, the CDR3 is TGTGCCAGCAGCCCAACAGGGTGGTCCTACGAGCAGTACTTC. Protein product: CASSPTGWSYEQYF.

This chain joins TRBV28 and TRBJ1-2; no reliable D call. Trimming shortened V by 3 bases and J by 0 bases, and 11 bases separated the two germline ends. Germline-derived CDR1 and CDR2 are MDHEN and SYDVKM. The CDR3 sequence is 15 residues long. CDR3 nucleotides: TGTGCCAGCAGTTTGGTCACAGTAGCTAACTATGGCTACACCTTC. As protein: CASSLVTVANYGYTF.

V usage is TRBV6-1 and J usage is TRBJ1-5, with D uncertain. V dropped 4 bases and J dropped 3 bases, with 10 bases sitting between them. This CDR3 region has 14 residues. From germline, CDR1 is MNHNS and CDR2 SASEGT. CDR3 sequence reads: CASSGARDNQPQHF. CDR3 in DNA: TGTGCCAGCAGTGGGGCTAGGGACAATCAGCCCCAGCATTTT.

On this clonotype: A much larger clonotype is one base distant, so this may be a read error. No conserved phenylalanine or tryptophan ends this CDR3, so it is likely a read error. The chain recombines TRBV19 with TRBJ2-3; 10 bases fit TRBD1. V dropped 5 bases and J dropped 6; count of bases not matched to a gene: 11. From germline, CDR1 is LNHDA and CDR2 SQIVND (reference sequence). The CDR3 totals 16 residues. CDR3 in DNA: TGTGCCAGTAGTCCCCGACAGGGGGCCGCAGGGGATACGCAGTATCTT. This translates into CASSPRQGAAGDTQYL.

With regard to this clonotype: A single base separates this from a much larger clone, so it may be a read error. V gene TRBV6-5 combines with J gene TRBJ2-7; 7 bases are shared with TRBD2. CDR1 is MNHEY, CDR2 SVGAGI, per germline. This CDR3 has 13 residues. Here the CDR3 reads CASSYGGEGEQHF. The CDR3 DNA sequence: TGTGCCAGCAGTTACGGAGGGGAGGGTGAGCAGCACTTC.

This clonotype was counted ten times or more. The chain couples TRBV20-1 to TRBJ2-1; 7 bases align to TRBD2. V lost 3 bases and J lost 7; bases outside the gene matches: 9. Germline CDR1 is DFQATT and CDR2 is SNEGSKA (reference sequence). The CDR3 contains 14 residues. In nucleotides, the CDR3 is TGCAGTGCTAGTCGACCCCTAGCGGCAAATGAGCAGTTCTTC. This translates into CSASRPLAANEQFF.

The table lists this clonotype with many counts. The chain joins TRBV24-1 to TRBJ2-1, with a weak D call TRBD1 (6 bases). The CDR3 is 17 residues long. Germline V gene sequence: CDR1 KGHDR, CDR2 SFDVKD. V was cut by 5 bases and J by 0 bases, with 16 bases left in between. The CDR3 region has the DNA TGTGCCACCAGTGGTTCTTTTACAGGGAGCTCCTACAATGAGCAGTTCTTC. It specifies CATSGSFTGSSYNEQFF.

The chain joins TRBV7-4 to TRBJ1-5; 8 positions agree with TRBD1. The CDR3 covers 20 residues. V trimming: 1 base; J trimming: 3 bases; junction bases outside the gene matches: 17. Germline CDR1 reads SGHVT; CDR2 reads SQSDAQ. CDR3 DNA sequence: TGTGCCAGCAGCTTAGTACGCCTACAGGGGGTCAAGGTCCCCAATCAGCCCCAGCATTTT. This sequence encodes CASSLVRLQGVKVPNQPQHF.

V is TRBV7-8 and J is TRBJ2-5; 13 nucleotides align to TRBD2. The CDR3 covers 17 residues. The V segment lost 6 bases and the J segment 2 bases; nucleotides outside the gene matches: 9. CDR1 SGHVS and CDR2 FQNEAQ come from the germline V gene. CDR3 in DNA: TGTGCCAGCAGTTCCCGGACTAGCGGGAGCGTACAAGAGACCCAGTACTTC. Amino acids: CASSSRTSGSVQETQYF.

V is TRBV7-9 and J is TRBJ2-3, with 16 bases fitting TRBD2. The CDR3 runs to 18 residues. In germline, CDR1 is SEHNR, CDR2 FQNEAQ (reference sequence). V was clipped by 4 bases and J by 5 bases; unmatched bases: 9. CDR3 in amino acids: CASSYNPGLAGGLDTQYF. The DNA of the CDR3 is TGTGCCAGCAGCTACAACCCGGGACTAGCGGGAGGGCTAGATACGCAGTATTTT. Using reference TRBV7-9 and TRBJ2-3 for the parts outside the CDR3, the full variable domain is DTGVSQNPRHKITKRGQNVTFRCDPISEHNRLYWYRQTLGQGPEFLTYFQNEAQLEKSRLLSDRFSAERPKGSFSTLEIQRTEQGDSAMYLCASSYNPGLAGGLDTQYFGPGTRLTVL.

Ten or more counts support this clonotype. The chain uses TRBV5-5 and TRBJ2-5, with TRBD1 identical over 7 bases. The CDR3 is 15 residues long. V dropped 3 bases and J dropped 2; count of bases not matched to a gene: 7. CDR1 is SGHKS, CDR2 YYEKEE, per germline (reference sequence). The CDR3 sequence: CASSSLTGSQETQYF. CDR3 in DNA: TGTGCCAGCAGCTCGCTGACAGGGTCGCAAGAGACCCAGTACTTC.

This clonotype showed up many times. V is TRBV7-2 and J is TRBJ2-1; the match to TRBD2 covers 10 bases. The CDR3 has 15 amino acids. In germline, CDR1 is SGHTA, CDR2 FQGNSA. Trimming removed 2 bases from V and 8 bases from J; junction bases left unmatched: 6. Written as DNA, the CDR3 is TGTGCCAGCAGCTTAAGGAGCCTAGCGGGAGATGAGCAGTTCTTC. Translation: CASSLRSLAGDEQFF.

This clonotype was counted at least ten times. V is TRBV12-3 or TRBV12-4 and J is TRBJ2-5; TRBD1 matches 9 bases. The CDR3 contains 14 residues. With 8 bases clipped from V and 3 bases from J, the junction kept 7 bases outside the gene matches. The CDR3 nucleotides read TGTGCCAGCTCCCATGGGACAGGGAAAGAGACCCAGTACTTC. Amino acids: CASSHGTGKETQYF.

This clonotype was observed many times. The V call is TRBV27, the J call TRBJ2-7; TRBD1 matches 7 bases. J was trimmed by 1 base and V by 6 bases; bases with no gene match: 3. The V gene's germline CDR1 is MNHEY and CDR2 SMNVEV (reference sequence). This CDR3 has 13 residues. This CDR3 is CASSLGQSYEQYF. CDR3 bases: TGTGCCAGCAGCTTGGGACAGTCCTACGAGCAGTACTTC.

In its sample, this clonotype was seen many times. The rearrangement uses TRBV28 and TRBJ1-3, with D possibly being TRBD1 (5 bases). Looked up from germline, CDR1 is MDHEN and CDR2 is SYDVKM. The CDR3 covers 15 residues. V gave up 6 bases and J gave up 0 bases, with 12 bases separating them. The DNA of the CDR3 is TGTGCCAGCAGATCTCCAGGGAGCTCTGGAAACACCATATATTTT. This translates into CASRSPGSSGNTIYF. Full variable domain (missing parts from reference TRBV28 and TRBJ1-3): DVKVTQSSRYLVKRTGEKVFLECVQDMDHENMFWYRQDPGLGLRLIYFSYDVKMKEKGDIPEGYSVSREKKERFSLILESASTNQTSMYLCASRSPGSSGNTIYFGEGSWLTVV.